This T cell receptor beta chain was sequenced for a study of blood T cell repertoires in COVID-19. Whole-study context: Researchers got acute and convalescent COVID-19 samples from the United States, Italy and Spain.

The participants were between roughly 18 and 100 years old and came from 24 US areas. Recovered Cohort 3 donors showed two negative PCRs, clearance, or symptom resolution. The CDR3 is made up of 19 amino acids. Germline assignment: CDR1 LNHDA and CDR2 SQIVND (reference sequence). Trimming removed 3 bases from V and 4 bases from J; junction bases left unmatched: 13. Measured with immunoSEQ multiplex PCR; TCRdb has only the in-frame clones, and not every one. The table shows roughly 360,000 clones, with around 83% occurring only once. This chain connects TRBV19 to TRBJ2-6, with 9 bases aligning to TRBD2. This TCR was sampled from a woman aged 50 to 65 who had recovered from COVID-19. The source material was PBMCs or T cells enriched from blood (not recorded which). For the CDR3, the DNA is TGTGCCAGTAGTATCGCTAGCGGGACGGCTTCGCCCGGGGCCAACGTCCTGACTTTC. It yields the protein CASSIASGTASPGANVLTF.